The present TCR beta chain was sequenced within a study of CD8 T cells in ankylosing spondylitis. This clonotype was picked up many times. This CDR3 is built from 16 residues. Losses at the gene ends were 3 bases for V and 4 bases for J; bases not matched to a gene: 8. Per germline, CDR1 SGDLS and CDR2 YYNGEE. TCRdb reprocessed the 5' RACE reads with MiXCR, giving one entry per CDR3 protein. The sample holds 9,900 or so distinct CDR3 sequences; about 6% are singletons and the top ten take 41%. The sequencing sample was made of blood, either unsorted or a sorted T cell fraction (not recorded which). The chain has TRBV9 and TRBJ1-1; 11 bases are shared with TRBD1. The receptor was derived from a female donor with ankylosing spondylitis or in good health (not recorded which). CDR3 region: CASSAGQGALSTEAFF. For the CDR3, the DNA is TGTGCCAGCAGCGCCGGACAGGGGGCATTGAGCACTGAAGCTTTCTTT.